This TCR beta chain was found in a study of beta chain features in type 1 diabetes. Findings and caveats of the study: TCRB CDR3s were moderately but significantly shorter in Type 1 diabetes patients in all four CD4+ subsets. The naive, central memory and Treg TCRB repertoires showed an apparent similarity that was greater among patients than among healthy donors.

CDR1 is SGHRS, CDR2 YFSETQ, per germline. This CDR3 has 14 residues. Trimming removed 2 bases from V and 4 bases from J; junction bases left unmatched: 6. About this clone itself: No antigen is known for it.

Expressed TCRB transcripts were sequenced, since all the RNA that had been isolated was reverse transcribed. Repertoires were generated with immunoSEQ multiplex PCR, while TCRdb's copy carries only in-frame clones and drops some. The table records 28,000 or so clones, around three fifths of them present only once. Via CD45RO/CCR7/CD25/CD127/CD95/CD27, cells of the CD4+ naive, central memory, regulatory and stem cell-like memory subsets were sorted. This receptor was taken from a woman aged 30 to 39 with type 1 diabetes. Sequencing used Tregs from blood. V gene TRBV5-1 combines with J gene TRBJ2-7, with TRBD1 identical over 7 bases. DNA for the CDR3: TGCGCCAGCAGCTTTCGAGGGACAGAGTACGAGCAGTACTTC. Translating it yields CASSFRGTEYEQYF. The whole variable domain, filled in from reference TRBV5-1 and TRBJ2-7, reads KAGVTQTPRYLIKTRGQQVTLSCSPISGHRSVSWYQQTPGQGLQFLFEYFSETQRNKGNFPGRFSGRQFSNSRSEMNVSTLELGDSALYLCASSFRGTEYEQYFGPGTRLTVT.